The present T cell receptor beta chain was sequenced within a study of blood T cell repertoires in COVID-19. On the study more broadly: Specimens from acute and convalescent COVID-19 originated in the United States, Italy and Spain. In each case, the material was cDNA or gDNA derived from T cells, B-cell-depleted T cells, or PBMCs.

This clone was seen repeatedly, ten times or more. The germline V and J ends were trimmed by 6 bases and 7 bases, with 13 bases remaining between them. The CDR3 totals 14 residues. The germline CDR1 and CDR2 sequences are SNHLY and FYNNEI. Authors' processing steps: Researchers report that nucleated cell counts were estimated from reference gene primer amplification. Clones were read by immunoSEQ multiplex PCR, and TCRdb kept only the in-frame ones, dropping some. The V and J calls and clone size come from that table; D and trimming were worked out from the DNA. The sample holds around 220,000 clones, roughly three quarters seen once.

The receptor comes from a woman aged 40 to 50 with active or convalescent COVID-19. Sequenced input: peripheral blood. V usage is TRBV2 and J usage is TRBJ1-6; maybe TRBD1 (6 bases). The DNA for the CDR3 is TGTGCCAGCAGGGGGGCAAGGGTAAATTCACCCCTCCACTTT. Translating gives CASRGARVNSPLHF.